Listed below are T cell receptor beta chains from one sample, sequenced in a study of CD8+CD57+ T cells in acquired aplastic anemia. TCRdb re-derived calls from the reads in MiXCR, one entry per CDR3 protein. This table holds roughly 190,000 distinct CDR3 sequences, around 47% found once. Sequencing was carried out using sorted CD4+, CD8+, or CD8+CD57+ T cells (not recorded which) from PBMCs. The origin of the receptors is a human donor with aplastic anemia. Each CDR3 is given with its conserved first and last residue. A D gene is named only where the DNA matches it firmly. A row's size may be missing; if present it is once, few, many or a size class.

size	V	D	J	CDR3	DNA
few	TRBV7-8	-	TRBJ1-2	CASSLARMVPNYGYTF	TGTGCCAGCAGCTTAGCGAGAATGGTGCCAAACTATGGCTACACCTTC
-	TRBV20-1	-	TRBJ2-1	CSAREGVANEQFF	TGCAGTGCTAGAGAGGGGGTGGCAAATGAGCAGTTCTTC
-	TRBV10-2	TRBD1	TRBJ1-5	CASRATGINQPQHF	TGCGCCAGCAGAGCGACAGGGATAAATCAGCCCCAGCATTTT
many	TRBV14	TRBD1	TRBJ2-7	CASRRTGSSYEQYF	TGTGCCAGCAGAAGGACAGGGAGCTCCTACGAGCAGTACTTC
few	TRBV29-1	TRBD1	TRBJ2-2	CSVEEFTGTGNTGELFF	TGCAGCGTTGAAGAATTTACCGGGACAGGCAACACCGGGGAGCTGTTTTTT
many	TRBV20-1	-	TRBJ1-6	CSAQSMRYSPLHF	TGCAGTGCCCAGTCCATGAGATATTCACCCCTCCACTTT
-	TRBV7-6	-	TRBJ2-1	CATKALNYNEQFF	TGTGCCACCAAGGCGCTCAACTACAATGAGCAGTTCTTC
many	TRBV7-2	-	TRBJ2-5	CASSLVGGTQYF	TGTGCCAGCAGCTTAGTTGGGGGGACCCAGTACTTC
-	TRBV12-3/TRBV12-4	-	TRBJ2-1	CASSYQSSYDEQFF	TGTGCCAGCAGTTACCAGAGCTCCTACGATGAGCAGTTCTTC
few	TRBV15	-	TRBJ2-7	CATSRDRHRTILEQYF	TGTGCCACCAGCAGAGATCGACACCGGACCATCCTCGAGCAGTACTTC
-	TRBV20-1	-	TRBJ1-2	CSARLTGTNYGYTF	TGCAGTGCTAGATTGACAGGAACTAACTATGGCTACACCTTC
-	TRBV7-8	-	TRBJ1-2	CASSSHRLSNYGYTF	TGTGCCAGCAGCTCCCATCGACTGTCTAACTATGGCTACACCTTC
few	TRBV2	-	TRBJ2-7	CASSDFRRGAYEQYF	TGTGCCAGCAGTGATTTCCGCAGGGGAGCCTACGAGCAGTACTTC
-	TRBV19	-	TRBJ1-3	CASSERNTIYF	TGTGCCAGTAGTGAACGAAACACCATATATTTT